This TCR beta chain was sequenced in a study of CD8 T cells in ankylosing spondylitis. Study findings and constraints: Ankylosing spondylitis blood appeared to be characterized by a TCR beta motif of eight highly homologous variants. With a CD8+ phenotype, disease-linked clones were relatively rare in peripheral blood. Reportedly, disease-linked clones are significantly enriched in ankylosing spondylitis patients' matched synovial fluid.

V gave up 2 bases and J gave up 2 bases; unmatched junction bases: 8. Germline V lookup: CDR1 GTSNPN, CDR2 SVGIG (reference sequence). The CDR3 extends over 16 amino acids. Generation of TCR beta libraries employed quantitative 5'-RACE incorporating molecular barcodes. One entry per CDR3 protein results from TCRdb running MiXCR on the 5' RACE reads. Here the sample spans 250,000 to 350,000 distinct CDR3 sequences, 20% being singletons. For this clonotype: Its cognate antigen is unknown.

The TCR originated in a male donor with ankylosing spondylitis or in good health (not recorded which). Sequenced: blood, either unsorted or a sorted T cell fraction (not recorded which). This chain links TRBV30 with TRBJ2-1; 8 nucleotides match TRBD1. CDR3 sequence reads: CAWSLTGAPPYNEQFF. CDR3 DNA sequence: TGTGCCTGGAGTCTGACAGGGGCCCCGCCCTACAATGAGCAGTTCTTC.